The 6 T cell receptor beta chains presented below share a single source sample, sequenced in a study of cytomegalovirus exposure and HLA in healthy donors (dated by TCRdb to about 2017). The library was made by the immunoSEQ multiplex PCR assay. For the multiplex PCR, a mixture combining 60 forward primers for TCR Vbeta segments and 13 reverse primers for TCR Jbeta segments was used. TCRdb holds this immuneACCESS table with in-frame rearrangements only. Some clones are missing; in checked studies, unresolved V genes explain under half, and the rest has no known cause. The table for this sample lists around 150,000 clones; about 80% of them were counted only once. Roughly 2.1% of the sample is held by the ten biggest clonotypes. Specimen: PBMCs. The receptors stem from a man between 50 and 59 years old in good health and CMV-seropositive.

This clone was seen once. The chain recombines TRBV6-5 with TRBJ2-5; 11 positions agree with TRBD2. After removal of 5 bases from V and 7 bases from J, the junction contained 9 bases not matched to a gene. Germline values: CDR1 MNHEY, CDR2 SVGAGI. CDR3 length equals 15 residues. This chain's CDR3 is CASSGSGGARGTQYF. CDR3 DNA: TGTGCCAGCAGTGGTAGCGGGGGGGCCCGGGGGACCCAGTACTTC.

The V call is TRBV28, the J call TRBJ1-2; D might be TRBD1 (6 bases). The CDR3 covers 14 residues. CDR1 is MDHEN, CDR2 SYDVKM, per germline. Deletions cut 4 bases from V and 0 bases from J, with 9 bases between. DNA for the CDR3: TGTGCCAGCAGTTCGGACAGAACTAACTATGGCTACACCTTC. It codes for CASSSDRTNYGYTF.

The chain links TRBV14 to TRBJ1-2; the match to TRBD1 covers 7 bases. CDR3 length: 16 amino acids. V lost 5 bases and J lost 6; bases outside the gene matches: 15. Germline V CDR1 and CDR2: SGHDN, FVKESK. The chain's CDR3 is CASSAKPFDRVHGYTF. CDR3 bases: TGTGCCAGCAGCGCCAAACCATTCGACAGGGTTCATGGCTACACCTTC.

The V and J genes are TRBV10-3 and TRBJ2-5; 13 nucleotides line up with TRBD2. The assigned J gene may be wrong: the sequence end matches TRBJ2-7 better. The V gene's germline CDR1 is ENHRY and CDR2 SYGVKD. CDR3 length equals 17 residues. CDR3 residues: CAISELAGGPSDYEQYF. The CDR3 nucleotides read TGTGCCATCAGTGAACTAGCGGGGGGGCCGTCGGACTACGAGCAGTACTTC.

This chain links TRBV11-2 with TRBJ2-3; 15 bases map to TRBD2. CDR3 length: 17 amino acids. Per germline, CDR1 SGHAT and CDR2 FQNNGV. The V segment lost 5 bases and the J segment 3 bases; nucleotides outside the gene matches: 6. The CDR3 sequence: CASSTGLAGGRTDTQYF. DNA of the CDR3: TGTGCCAGCAGCACCGGACTAGCGGGGGGGAGGACAGATACGCAGTATTTT.

This chain links TRBV6-5 with TRBJ2-7, with TRBD1 matching over 9 bases. J gave up 2 bases and V 0 bases, and 5 bases lay outside the gene matches. Germline V gene data show CDR1 as MNHEY and CDR2 as SVGAGI. There are 16 residues in the CDR3. In nucleotides, the CDR3 is TGTGCCAGCAGTTACTCCCGGGACAGGGCTCCCTACGAGCAGTACTTC. Encoded protein: CASSYSRDRAPYEQYF.